The rows below give T cell receptor beta chains drawn from one sample of a study of blood T cell repertoires in COVID-19. Produced via immunoSEQ multiplex PCR; TCRdb's table is partial and in-frame only. This table holds around 270,000 clones, 70% to 90% found once. Sequencing was performed on peripheral blood. Receptors were obtained from a woman aged 55-69 years with COVID-19, enrolled during active disease. CDR3s include the opening cysteine and the closing phenylalanine or tryptophan. Each record gives: CDR3 protein, CDR3 DNA, clone size, D gene, V gene, J gene. The D gene is left open where the match is weak. Part of the rows lack a size; the others show once, few, many or a class for expanded clones.

CASNQAGGLTQYF	TGTGCCAGCAATCAAGCGGGAGGGCTCACCCAGTACTTC	NA	TRBD2	TRBV9	TRBJ2-5
CASSQDKVGLAGFYNEQFF	TGTGCCAGCAGCCAAGATAAAGTCGGGCTAGCGGGGTTCTACAATGAGCAGTTCTTC	NA	TRBD2	TRBV4-2	TRBJ2-1
CASRSTPSSYNEQFF	TGTGCCAGCAGATCGACTCCTAGCTCCTACAATGAGCAGTTCTTC	NA	NA	TRBV2	TRBJ2-1
CASSIRSLGALYGYTF	TGTGCCAGTAGTATAAGGAGCTTAGGGGCTCTCTATGGCTACACCTTC	NA	NA	TRBV19	TRBJ1-2
CAISPDRGGTGELFF	TGTGCCATCAGTCCAGACAGGGGAGGCACCGGGGAGCTGTTTTTT	NA	TRBD1	TRBV10-3	TRBJ2-2
CASSPTGTGNNQPQHF	TGTGCCAGCTCACCAACCGGGACAGGTAACAATCAGCCCCAGCATTTT	NA	TRBD1	TRBV18	TRBJ1-5
CASSSPGYNEQFF	TGTGCCAGCAGCTCCCCAGGCTACAATGAGCAGTTCTTC	NA	NA	TRBV7-3	TRBJ2-1
CASSLSGRQGSPLHF	TGTGCCAGCAGCTTATCCGGCAGGCAAGGTTCACCCCTCCACTTT	NA	NA	TRBV7-3	TRBJ1-6
CASGTRGTGEGGYTF	TGTGCCAGCGGGACAAGAGGGACAGGGGAAGGTGGCTACACCTTC	NA	TRBD1	TRBV28	TRBJ1-2
CASTGQGNTGELFF	TGTGCCAGCACAGGACAGGGGAACACCGGGGAGCTGTTTTTT	NA	TRBD1	TRBV28	TRBJ2-2
CASTTGVAGVNTEAFF	TGCGCCAGCACCACCGGGGTGGCAGGAGTGAACACTGAAGCTTTCTTT	NA	NA	TRBV5-1	TRBJ1-1
CASWTSGSTGELFF	TGTGCCAGTTGGACTAGCGGGAGCACCGGGGAGCTGTTTTTT	NA	TRBD2	TRBV6-5	TRBJ2-2
CASSSREAGELFF	TGTGCCAGCAGTTCACGGGAGGCCGGGGAGCTGTTTTTT	NA	TRBD2	TRBV12-3/TRBV12-4	TRBJ2-2
CASRPPGQGFVGEQYF	TGTGCCAGCAGACCACCGGGACAGGGTTTCGTAGGCGAGCAGTACTTC	once	TRBD1	TRBV28	TRBJ2-7
CASSLAGSGNQPQHF	TGTGCCAGCAGTTTAGCAGGATCGGGCAATCAGCCCCAGCATTTT	NA	NA	TRBV28	TRBJ1-5
CATSTGGTGGNQPQHF	TGTGCCACCAGCACCGGAGGGACAGGTGGCAATCAGCCCCAGCATTTT	once	TRBD1	TRBV15	TRBJ1-5
CASRGRGVGTDTQYF	TGTGCCAGCAGAGGGAGGGGAGTGGGAACAGATACGCAGTATTTT	NA	TRBD2	TRBV6-5	TRBJ2-3
CASSPKSVKPQHF	TGTGCCAGCAGCCCTAAAAGCGTAAAGCCCCAGCATTTT	NA	NA	TRBV28	TRBJ1-5
CASSLMGLGGPERYF	TGTGCCAGCAGTTTAATGGGGCTGGGAGGGCCGGAACGGTACTTC	NA	TRBD2	TRBV28	TRBJ2-7
CASSDRGAGNTEAFF	TGTGCCAGCAGTGACCGTGGGGCCGGGAACACTGAAGCTTTCTTT	once	NA	TRBV6-6	TRBJ1-1
CASSPTAGATGELFF	TGTGCCAGCAGCCCCACTGCGGGAGCCACCGGGGAGCTGTTTTTT	NA	TRBD2	TRBV5-4	TRBJ2-2
CAWSRSVGNTIYF	TGTGCCTGGAGTCGGTCTGTTGGAAACACCATATATTTT	NA	NA	TRBV30	TRBJ1-3
CASSFTGTRVTDTQYF	TGCGCCAGCAGCTTCACCGGGACTAGGGTTACAGATACGCAGTATTTT	NA	TRBD2	TRBV5-1	TRBJ2-3
CASSWGQGLPQPQHF	TGTGCCAGCAGCTGGGGACAGGGATTACCTCAGCCCCAGCATTTT	NA	TRBD1	TRBV6-2/TRBV6-3	TRBJ1-5
CASSITGASNTEAFF	TGTGCCAGCAGTATCACAGGCGCCTCGAACACTGAAGCTTTCTTT	few	NA	TRBV11-2	TRBJ1-1
CASSQVRETQYF	TGTGCCAGCAGCCAAGTCAGGGAGACCCAGTACTTC	NA	NA	TRBV3-1/TRBV3-2	TRBJ2-5
CASSLDRGNEQFF	TGTGCCAGCAGCTTAGATAGGGGAAATGAGCAGTTCTTC	NA	NA	TRBV7-6	TRBJ2-1
CASSQEGGGGQPQHF	TGTGCCAGCAGCCAAGAAGGGGGAGGGGGTCAGCCCCAGCATTTT	NA	NA	TRBV3-1/TRBV3-2	TRBJ1-5
CASSERGYNSPLHF	TGTGCCAGCAGTGAACGAGGATATAATTCACCCCTCCACTTT	NA	NA	TRBV28	TRBJ1-6
CASSPAKGVGEQFF	TGTGCCAGCTCACCAGCGAAAGGGGTGGGTGAGCAGTTCTTC	NA	NA	TRBV18	TRBJ2-1
CASSIGQGHGYTF	TGTGCCAGTAGTATAGGACAGGGGCATGGCTACACCTTC	once	TRBD1	TRBV19	TRBJ1-2
CASSPRTGGGEQFF	TGTGCCAGCAGCCCTCGGACAGGGGGCGGGGAGCAGTTCTTC	once	TRBD1	TRBV7-2	TRBJ2-1
CASSFGLAQSTDTQYF	TGTGCCAGCAGCTTCGGACTAGCGCAGAGCACAGATACGCAGTATTTT	NA	TRBD2	TRBV11-2	TRBJ2-3
CASWGLAGNGPYNEQFF	TGTGCGTCGTGGGGACTAGCGGGAAATGGACCCTACAATGAGCAGTTCTTC	NA	TRBD2	TRBV19	TRBJ2-1
CASTPIGDRNYGYTF	TGTGCCAGTACCCCTATCGGAGACAGGAACTATGGCTACACCTTC	NA	NA	TRBV19	TRBJ1-2